The 32 T cell receptor beta chains below come from one sample, sequenced in a study of PD-1 blockade in classical Hodgkin lymphoma. Every single patient, without exception, relapsed after autologous stem cell transplantation, and brentuximab vedotin exposure varied. Thawed PBMCs underwent magnetic negative selection to obtain purified CD8+ T cells. The repertoire was sequenced with immunoSEQ multiplex PCR; TCRdb's copy has only in-frame clones and lacks some. The profile shows more than 25,000 clones, almost 90% of them singletons. Sequencing was performed on CD8+ T cells from blood, taken at baseline. These TCRs come from a human donor with classical Hodgkin lymphoma.

The chain carries TRBV6-6 and TRBJ2-5; 9 positions agree with TRBD2. The ends lost 6 bases at V and 1 base at J; junction bases unmatched: 6. The V gene's germline CDR1 is MNHNY and CDR2 SVGAGI (reference sequence). This CDR3 is built from 15 residues. In DNA form, the CDR3 reads TGTGCCAGCAGGTATCTAGCGGGATCCCAAGAGACCCAGTACTTC. It encodes CASRYLAGSQETQYF.

The chain couples TRBV18 to TRBJ2-1; 7 bases are a match to TRBD1. Germline V gene lookup returns CDR1 KGHSH and CDR2 LQKENI. V lost 0 bases, J lost 3 bases, and 2 bases stayed unmatched. This CDR3 has 15 residues. The CDR3 protein is CASSPPWDSYNEQFF. CDR3 bases: TGTGCCAGCTCACCACCCTGGGACAGCTACAATGAGCAGTTCTTC.

The chain combines TRBV7-8 with TRBJ2-3, with TRBD2 as a possible D gene (7 bases). Germline V gene sequence: CDR1 SGHVS, CDR2 FQNEAQ. The CDR3 spans 16 residues. Trimming pared 10 bases from V and 1 base from J, leaving 21 bases between. CDR3 in DNA: TGTGCCATTAGGGCGGGAGAGGGGGGCGGCACAGATACGCAGTATTTT. Amino acid sequence: CAIRAGEGGGTDTQYF.

This chain links TRBV28 with TRBJ2-3, with TRBD2 matching over 9 bases. CDR3 length: 17 amino acids. The germline V gene has CDR1 MDHEN and CDR2 SYDVKM. V dropped 3 bases and J dropped 2; count of bases not matched to a gene: 9. In DNA, the CDR3 is TGTGCCAGCAGTTTTGATCTAGCGGGAAGCCTCACAGATACGCAGTATTTT. This gives the protein CASSFDLAGSLTDTQYF.

The rearrangement links TRBV6-5 to TRBJ2-1, with a possible D match to TRBD2 (5 bases). CDR1 is MNHEY and CDR2 is SVGAGI in the germline V gene. Trimming cost V 1 base and J 12 bases, with 13 bases left between them. CDR3 size: 13 residues. The CDR3 sequence: CASSYYGLDGQFF. The DNA for the CDR3 is TGTGCCAGCAGTTACTACGGACTCGACGGGCAGTTCTTC.

This clone qualifies as medium-sized. J is TRBJ2-7 and V is TRBV27; 8 positions match TRBD2. From germline, CDR1 is MNHEY and CDR2 SMNVEV (reference sequence). V was clipped by 5 bases and J by 2 bases; unmatched bases: 8. This CDR3 region has 15 residues. In DNA form, the CDR3 reads TGTGCCAGCAGTCAGGGAAGAGCGGGGGCCTACGAGCAGTACTTC. Its translation: CASSQGRAGAYEQYF.

The chain is built from TRBV27 and TRBJ2-1; tentatively, D is TRBD1 or TRBD2 (5 bases each). V gave up 5 bases and J gave up 7 bases, with 21 bases separating them. Germline CDR1 and CDR2: MNHEY and SMNVEV (reference sequence). This CDR3 region has 16 residues. CDR3 residues: CASSKETGTDDNEQFF. The CDR3, as DNA: TGTGCCAGCAGTAAAGAGACCGGGACCGATGATAATGAGCAGTTCTTC.

This chain joins TRBV30 and TRBJ2-5; 8 nucleotides match TRBD2. CDR3 length equals 16 residues. J was trimmed by 2 bases and V by 2 bases; bases with no gene match: 10. CDR1 is GTSNPN and CDR2 is SVGIG in the germline V gene (reference sequence). The CDR3 reads CAWSPGLGRLQETQYF. Here the CDR3 DNA reads TGTGCCTGGAGTCCGGGACTAGGGAGGTTACAAGAGACCCAGTACTTC.

This sequence joins TRBV12-5 and TRBJ1-5; 7 bases are a match to TRBD1. After removal of 2 bases from V and 1 base from J, the junction contained 5 bases not matched to a gene. The CDR3 totals 16 residues. CDR1 and CDR2 (germline): LGHNT, FRNRAP. The CDR3 bases are TGTGCTAGTGGTTTGCAGACAGGGAGCAGCAATCAGCCCCAGCATTTT. This codes for CASGLQTGSSNQPQHF.

This clone occurred a few times. The V call is TRBV6-5, the J call TRBJ2-7, with 10 bases matching TRBD2. This CDR3 comprises 14 residues. V lost 7 bases to trimming and J lost 2 bases; unmatched junction nucleotides: 5. CDR1 is MNHEY, CDR2 SVGAGI, per germline. CDR3 sequence reads: CASKGGLAAYEQYF. CDR3 DNA: TGTGCCAGCAAAGGAGGACTAGCGGCCTACGAGCAGTACTTC.

The count of this clone is one. This rearrangement joins TRBV19 to TRBJ1-2; 9 bases agree with TRBD1. The germline V gene encodes CDR1 LNHDA and CDR2 SQIVND (reference sequence). This CDR3 has 16 residues. Trimming removed 3 bases from V and 8 bases from J; junction bases left unmatched: 13. DNA for the CDR3: TGTGCCAGTAGTATTTCCCCACCCGGGACAGGGTGGGGCTACACCTTC. Translated, it gives CASSISPPGTGWGYTF.

This clone has just a few counts. The chain joins TRBV9 to TRBJ1-2; D gene uncertain. V was pared by 0 bases and J by 0 bases, with 12 bases between. Germline V gene lookup returns CDR1 SGDLS and CDR2 YYNGEE. This CDR3 contains 16 residues. The CDR3 sequence: CASSVATAEANYGYTF. The CDR3 nucleotides are TGTGCCAGCAGCGTAGCTACGGCCGAAGCTAACTATGGCTACACCTTC.

This rearrangement joins TRBV10-3 to TRBJ1-5; TRBD1 matches 7 bases. V lost 11 bases and J lost 6; bases outside the gene matches: 7. CDR1 ENHRY and CDR2 SYGVKD come from the germline V gene. This CDR3 is 12 amino acids long. The CDR3 DNA is TGTGCCCCCCAGGGGGGGGGTCAGCCCCAGCATTTT. Encoded protein: CAPQGGGQPQHF.

The chain uses TRBV30 and TRBJ1-3, with D possibly TRBD1 on 5 matching bases. CDR1 is GTSNPN, CDR2 SVGIG, per germline (reference sequence). The V gene lost 5 bases and the J gene lost 0 bases, with 14 bases spanning the gap. The CDR3 is 15 amino acids. This CDR3 is CAWALGRSSGNTIYF. The CDR3 DNA reads TGTGCCTGGGCGTTGGGACGAAGCTCTGGAAACACCATATATTTT. Full variable domain (rest looked up from reference TRBV30 and TRBJ1-3): SQTIHQWPATLVQPVGSPLSLECTVEGTSNPNLYWYRQAAGRGLQLLFYSVGIGQISSEVPQNLSASRPQDRQFILSSKKLLLSDSGFYLCAWALGRSSGNTIYFGEGSWLTVV.

The J gene is TRBJ2-7, the V gene TRBV28; TRBD1 might be the D (6 bases). The CDR3 extends over 14 amino acids. Germline CDR1 MDHEN, CDR2 SYDVKM. V shed 5 bases and J shed 4 bases, with 15 bases lying between them. The CDR3 bases are TGTGCCAGCAGTACCCAGGACAGTACGTACGAGCAGTACTTC. This encodes CASSTQDSTYEQYF.

The chain uses TRBV14 and TRBJ2-7; 8 nucleotides agree with TRBD2. The V gene's germline CDR1 is SGHDN and CDR2 FVKESK. The CDR3 runs to 16 residues. Trimming removed 0 bases from V and 3 bases from J; junction bases left unmatched: 7. Here the CDR3 DNA reads TGTGCCAGCAGCCAAGATTTCGGGAGGGCCAACTACGAGCAGTACTTC. Its protein is CASSQDFGRANYEQYF. The variable domain in full, with the rest retrieved from reference TRBV14 and TRBJ2-7, is EAGVTQFPSHSVIEKGQTVTLRCDPISGHDNLYWYRRVMGKEIKFLLHFVKESKQDESGMPNNRFLAERTGGTYSTLKVQPAELEDSGVYFCASSQDFGRANYEQYFGPGTRLTVT.

This clone appeared once. This chain connects TRBV9 to TRBJ1-1; 8 nucleotides line up with TRBD1. The CDR3 extends over 13 amino acids. Trimming cost V 3 bases and J 12 bases; bases outside gene matches: 10. Germline V gives CDR1 SGDLS, CDR2 YYNGEE. This chain's CDR3 is CASSATAQGETFF. CDR3 nucleotide sequence: TGTGCCAGCAGCGCTACCGCACAGGGGGAGACTTTCTTT.

This clone was recorded once. The junction differs from germline at one of its ends, possibly a read error. The chain combines TRBV29-1 with TRBJ2-1; D not resolved. CDR1 and CDR2 (germline): SQVTM, ANQGSEA. This CDR3 is 16 amino acids long. The DNA of the CDR3 is TGCAGCGTCGAAGGACCAGCATCGAGCTCCTACAATGAGCAGTTCTTC. Residues: CSVEGPASSSYNEQFF.

The table lists this clone with a count of one. The V gene is TRBV10-3, the J gene TRBJ2-7; 12 positions match TRBD2. The CDR3 sequence is 14 residues long. From germline, CDR1 is ENHRY and CDR2 SYGVKD. The V segment lost 7 bases and the J segment 5 bases; nucleotides outside the gene matches: 6. The CDR3 sequence: CAIKLLAGGHEQYF. The CDR3 nucleotides are TGTGCCATCAAGCTGCTAGCGGGAGGGCACGAGCAGTACTTC.

The V call is TRBV6-5, the J call TRBJ2-7; 7 bases map to TRBD2. V shed 2 bases, J shed 5 bases, and the junction held 3 bases outside the gene matches. The CDR3 loop spans 13 amino acids. In germline, CDR1 is MNHEY, CDR2 SVGAGI. The CDR3 spells CASSYRAGDEQYF. Here the CDR3 DNA reads TGTGCCAGCAGTTACAGGGCGGGGGACGAGCAGTACTTC.

The rearrangement joins TRBV6-1 to TRBJ1-5; 7 bases are a match to TRBD1. The CDR3 totals 15 residues. V gave up 5 bases and J gave up 3 bases; unmatched junction bases: 7. Germline V gives CDR1 MNHNS, CDR2 SASEGT. DNA for the CDR3: TGTGCCAGCAGTCCGGGACAGTCCCCCAATCAGCCCCAGCATTTT. Translated, it gives CASSPGQSPNQPQHF.

This sequence joins TRBV11-2 and TRBJ2-2, with a weak D call TRBD1 (7 bases). Germline assignment: CDR1 SGHAT and CDR2 FQNNGV. V shed 5 bases and J shed 3 bases, with 16 bases lying between them. The CDR3 is made up of 16 amino acids. The CDR3 is CASSLNGRGDTGELFF. In DNA form, the CDR3 reads TGTGCCAGCAGCCTAAACGGCAGGGGGGACACCGGGGAGCTGTTTTTT. Full variable domain (outside the CDR3, taken from reference TRBV11-2 and TRBJ2-2): EAGVAQSPRYKIIEKRQSVAFWCNPISGHATLYWYQQILGQGPKLLIQFQNNGVVDDSQLPKDRFSAERLKGVDSTLKIQPAKLEDSAVYLCASSLNGRGDTGELFFGEGSRLTVL.

The sample holds one count of this clone. The chain is built from TRBV7-6 and TRBJ2-3; TRBD2 aligns across 7 bases. V dropped 8 bases and J dropped 0; count of bases not matched to a gene: 8. CDR1 and CDR2 (germline): SGHVS, FNYEAQ. The CDR3 consists of 15 residues. The DNA of the CDR3 is TGTGCCAGCGCGAAACTAGCGACTAGCACAGATACGCAGTATTTT. It codes for CASAKLATSTDTQYF. The whole variable domain, remainder taken from reference TRBV7-6 and TRBJ2-3, is GAGVSQSPRYKVTKRGQDVALRCDPISGHVSLYWYRQALGQGPEFLTYFNYEAQQDKSGLPNDRFSAERPEGSISTLTIQRTEQRDSAMYRCASAKLATSTDTQYFGPGTRLTVL.

V usage is TRBV27 and J usage is TRBJ1-2, with D unclear. The germline CDR1 and CDR2 sequences are MNHEY and SMNVEV (reference sequence). V lost 3 bases, J lost 3 bases, and 8 bases lay in between. The CDR3 has 13 amino acids. The CDR3 loop reads CASSFSQYYGYTF. CDR3 coding DNA: TGTGCCAGCAGTTTTTCACAATACTATGGCTACACCTTC.

The chain recombines TRBV11-2 with TRBJ2-3; D possibly corresponds to TRBD2 (6 bases). The CDR3 spans 16 residues. With 0 bases removed from V and 3 bases from J, the gap between germline ends came to 13 bases. Germline lookup yields CDR1 SGHAT and CDR2 FQNNGV. The CDR3 reads CASSLELGGSTDTQYF. As DNA, the CDR3 is TGTGCCAGCAGCTTAGAATTGGGGGGTTCTACAGATACGCAGTATTTT.

V and J are TRBV7-9 and TRBJ2-7, with D unclear. CDR3 length: 17 amino acids. The ends were cut back, 5 bases at V and 0 bases at J, with 20 bases in the middle. Germline values: CDR1 SEHNR, CDR2 FQNEAQ (reference sequence). CDR3 protein: CASSTEPRGLSSYEQYF. CDR3 DNA: TGTGCCAGCAGCACCGAACCCCGCGGTCTTAGCTCCTACGAGCAGTACTTC.

The genes are TRBV4-2 and TRBJ2-7, with TRBD2 identical over 7 bases. The V gene's germline CDR1 is LGHNA and CDR2 YNFKEQ. J gave up 5 bases and V 1 base, and 2 bases lay outside the gene matches. This CDR3 spans 13 amino acids. The CDR3 here is CASSQGGGNEQYF. CDR3 bases: TGTGCCAGCAGCCAAGGGGGGGGGAACGAGCAGTACTTC.

The chain couples TRBV27 to TRBJ1-2; possible D gene TRBD1, 6 bases. Germline V CDR1 and CDR2: MNHEY, SMNVEV (reference sequence). Deletions cut 2 bases from V and 7 bases from J, with 14 bases between. There are 14 residues in the CDR3. CDR3 bases: TGTGCCAGCAGTTTACTTGGGGGGGCCTTTGGCTACACCTTC. Its protein is CASSLLGGAFGYTF.

The rearrangement joins TRBV15 to TRBJ2-1, with a tentative D call TRBD2 (6 bases). V was clipped by 9 bases and J by 7 bases, with 13 bases between them. The length of the CDR3 is 12 residues. CDR1 LNHNV and CDR2 YYDKDF come from the germline V gene (reference sequence). The CDR3 here is CATGDFVNEQFF. The CDR3 DNA reads TGTGCCACTGGGGACTTCGTGAATGAGCAGTTCTTC. Based on the CDR3 plus reference TRBV15 and TRBJ2-1, the full variable domain is DAMVIQNPRYQVTQFGKPVTLSCSQTLNHNVMYWYQQKSSQAPKLLFHYYDKDFNNEADTPDNFQSRRPNTSFCFLDIRSPGLGDTAMYLCATGDFVNEQFFGPGTRLTVL.

This clone was seen a single time. V gene TRBV5-8 combines with J gene TRBJ2-7; D unresolved. The germline V and J ends were trimmed by 0 bases and 10 bases, with 8 bases remaining between them. The CDR3 runs 11 residues. CDR1 and CDR2 (germline): SGHTS, YDEGEE. The CDR3 DNA follows: TGTGCCAGCAGCTTGGGGGGAATCCAGTACTTC. This gives the protein CASSLGGIQYF.

The chain combines TRBV28 with TRBJ1-1; D may be TRBD1 (6 bases). V lost 2 bases, J lost 1 base, and 20 bases lay in between. Germline assignment: CDR1 MDHEN and CDR2 SYDVKM. This CDR3 has 18 residues. CDR3 sequence reads: CASSLVVLVKGGNTEAFF. The CDR3 DNA sequence: TGTGCCAGCAGTTTAGTGGTCTTGGTCAAGGGGGGGAACACTGAAGCTTTCTTT. The full variable domain, with the rest looked up from reference TRBV28 and TRBJ1-1, is DVKVTQSSRYLVKRTGEKVFLECVQDMDHENMFWYRQDPGLGLRLIYFSYDVKMKEKGDIPEGYSVSREKKERFSLILESASTNQTSMYLCASSLVVLVKGGNTEAFFGQGTRLTVV.

This rearrangement joins TRBV28 to TRBJ2-7; D gene ambiguous. The CDR3 length is 12 residues. Looked up from germline, CDR1 is MDHEN and CDR2 is SYDVKM. V lost 5 bases and J 4 bases, leaving 9 bases between the germline ends. The DNA of the CDR3 is TGTGCCAGCAGTGTTAGGGCTTACGAGCAGTACTTC. Its translation: CASSVRAYEQYF.